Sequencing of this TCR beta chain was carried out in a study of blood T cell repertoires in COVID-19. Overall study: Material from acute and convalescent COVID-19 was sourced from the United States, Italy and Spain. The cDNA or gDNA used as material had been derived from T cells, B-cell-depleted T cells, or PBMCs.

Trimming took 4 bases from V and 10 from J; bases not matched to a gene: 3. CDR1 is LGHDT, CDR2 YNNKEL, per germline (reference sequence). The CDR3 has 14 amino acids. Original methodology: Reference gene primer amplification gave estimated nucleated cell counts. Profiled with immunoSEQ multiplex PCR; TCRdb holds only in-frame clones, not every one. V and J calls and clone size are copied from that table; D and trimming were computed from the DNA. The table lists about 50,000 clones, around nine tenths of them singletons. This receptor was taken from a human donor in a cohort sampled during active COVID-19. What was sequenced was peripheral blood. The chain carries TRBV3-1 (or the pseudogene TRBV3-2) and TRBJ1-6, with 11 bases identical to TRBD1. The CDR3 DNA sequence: TGTGCCAGCAGCCTGGGGACAGGGGGATCACCCCTCCACTTT. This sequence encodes CASSLGTGGSPLHF.